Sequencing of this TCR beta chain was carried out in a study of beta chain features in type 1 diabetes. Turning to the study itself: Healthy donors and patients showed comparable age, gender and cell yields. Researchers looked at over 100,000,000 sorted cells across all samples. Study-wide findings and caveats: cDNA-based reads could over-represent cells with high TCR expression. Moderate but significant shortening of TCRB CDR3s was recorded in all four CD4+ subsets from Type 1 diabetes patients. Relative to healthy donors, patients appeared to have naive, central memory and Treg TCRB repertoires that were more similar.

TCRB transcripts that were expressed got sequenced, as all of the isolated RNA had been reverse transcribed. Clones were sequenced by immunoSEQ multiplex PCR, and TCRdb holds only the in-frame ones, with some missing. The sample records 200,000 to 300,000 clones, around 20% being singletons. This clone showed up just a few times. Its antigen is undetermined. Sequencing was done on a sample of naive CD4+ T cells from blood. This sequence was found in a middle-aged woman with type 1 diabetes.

The CDR3 DNA reads as TGTGCCAGCAGCCTTAGCGATCCCGCCTACGAGCAGTACTTC. Translating gives CASSLSDPAYEQYF. The chain has TRBV9 and TRBJ2-7; D may be TRBD2 (5 bases). Germline V gene sequence: CDR1 SGDLS, CDR2 YYNGEE. The CDR3 sequence is 14 residues long. Trimming cost V 4 bases and J 2 bases, with 13 bases left between them.